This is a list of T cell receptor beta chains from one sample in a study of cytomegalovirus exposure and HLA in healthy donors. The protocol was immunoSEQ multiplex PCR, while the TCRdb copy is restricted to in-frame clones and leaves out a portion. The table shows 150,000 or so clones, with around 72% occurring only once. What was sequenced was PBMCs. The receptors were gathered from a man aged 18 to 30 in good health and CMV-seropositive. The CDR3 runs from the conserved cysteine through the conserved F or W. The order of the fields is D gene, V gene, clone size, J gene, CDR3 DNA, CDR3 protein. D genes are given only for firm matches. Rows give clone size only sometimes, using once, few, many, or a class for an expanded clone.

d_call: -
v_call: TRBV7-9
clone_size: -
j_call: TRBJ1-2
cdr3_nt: TGTGCCAGTCCGACAGGTCCCTATGGCTACACCTTC
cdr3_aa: CASPTGPYGYTF

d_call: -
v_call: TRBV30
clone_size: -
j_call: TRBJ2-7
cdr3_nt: TGTGCCTGGAGGTTTGGGGGAGGCCTCTCCTACGAGCAGTACTTC
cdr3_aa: CAWRFGGGLSYEQYF

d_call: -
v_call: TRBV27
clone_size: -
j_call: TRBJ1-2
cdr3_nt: TGTGCCAGCAGTTTTCGTAGGGGGTTGGGCTATGGCTACACCTTC
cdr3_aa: CASSFRRGLGYGYTF

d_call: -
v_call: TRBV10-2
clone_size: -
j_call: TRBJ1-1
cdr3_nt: TGCGCCAGCAGTGAGACTCAGGGTTCGGGCGAAGCTTTCTTT
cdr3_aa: CASSETQGSGEAFF

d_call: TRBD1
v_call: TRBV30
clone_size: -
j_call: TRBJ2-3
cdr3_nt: TGTGCCTGGAGAACCCACGGGACAGGGGTCGCAGATACGCAGTATTTT
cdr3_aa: CAWRTHGTGVADTQYF

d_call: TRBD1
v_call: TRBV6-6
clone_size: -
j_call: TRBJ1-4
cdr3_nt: TGTGCCAGCAGCGACAGGGGGCCTCTTGAAAAACTGTTTTTT
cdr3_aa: CASSDRGPLEKLFF

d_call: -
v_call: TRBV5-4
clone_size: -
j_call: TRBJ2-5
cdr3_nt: TGTGCCAGCAGCTTGGCCGGGACTGGCGGGGAGACCCAGTACTTC
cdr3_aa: CASSLAGTGGETQYF

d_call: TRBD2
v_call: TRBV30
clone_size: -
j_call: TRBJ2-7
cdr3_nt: TGTGCCTGGAGTGTCGCAGCGGGAAGCTACGAGCAGTACTTC
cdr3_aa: CAWSVAAGSYEQYF

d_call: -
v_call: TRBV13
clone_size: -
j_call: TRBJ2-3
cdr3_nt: TGTGCCAGCAGCCCGACAGGTACGCAGTATTTT
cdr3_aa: CASSPTGTQYF

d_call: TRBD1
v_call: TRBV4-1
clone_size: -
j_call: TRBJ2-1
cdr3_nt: TGCGCCAGCAGCCCCGGACAGGGAGGCAATGAGCAGTTCTTC
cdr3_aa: CASSPGQGGNEQFF

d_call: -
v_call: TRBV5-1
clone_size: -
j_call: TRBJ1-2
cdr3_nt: TGCGCCAGCAGCCCCCAGGGGCAGGGGAACTATGGCTACACCTTC
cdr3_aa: CASSPQGQGNYGYTF

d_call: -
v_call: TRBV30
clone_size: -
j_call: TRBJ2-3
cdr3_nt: TGTGCCTGGGAACTCCCCGATACGCAGTATTTT
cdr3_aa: CAWELPDTQYF

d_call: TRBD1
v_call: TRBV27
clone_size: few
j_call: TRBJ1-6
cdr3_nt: TGTGCCAGCAGTTTATCAACAGGGGGAGTGAATTCACCCCTCCACTTT
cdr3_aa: CASSLSTGGVNSPLHF

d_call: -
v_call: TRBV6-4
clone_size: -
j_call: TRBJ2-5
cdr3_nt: TGTGCCAGCAGTGAGGGGGCTGGGCAAGAGACCCAGTACTTC
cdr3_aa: CASSEGAGQETQYF

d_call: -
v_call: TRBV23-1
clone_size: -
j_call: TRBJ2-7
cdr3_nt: TGCGCCAGCAGTCAATCGGCCCCTTCCTACGAGCAGTACTTC
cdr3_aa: CASSQSAPSYEQYF

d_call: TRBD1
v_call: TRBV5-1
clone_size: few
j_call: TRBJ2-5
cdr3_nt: TGCGCCAGCAGCTTTTGGACAGGGGCAGAGGAGACCCAGTACTTC
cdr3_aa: CASSFWTGAEETQYF

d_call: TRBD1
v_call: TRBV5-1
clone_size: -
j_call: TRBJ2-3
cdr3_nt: TGCGCCAGCAGCTTGAATAGGGACAGGGGGCTGGATACGCAGTATTTT
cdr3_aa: CASSLNRDRGLDTQYF

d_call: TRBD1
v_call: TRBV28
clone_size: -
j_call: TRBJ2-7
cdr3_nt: TGTGCCAGCACTAGCTACGGACAGGAGAAATACGAGCAGTACTTC
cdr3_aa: CASTSYGQEKYEQYF

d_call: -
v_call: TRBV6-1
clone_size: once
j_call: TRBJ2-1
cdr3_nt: TGTGCCAGCAGTGAAGCGCCCGGGGATGAGCAGTTCTTC
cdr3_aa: CASSEAPGDEQFF

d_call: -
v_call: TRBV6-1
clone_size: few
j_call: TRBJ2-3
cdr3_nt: TGTGCCAGCAGTGAAACCCCAGCGTCCCACGGGGATACGCAGTATTTT
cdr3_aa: CASSETPASHGDTQYF

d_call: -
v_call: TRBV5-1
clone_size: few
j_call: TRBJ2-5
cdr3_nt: TGCGCCAGCAGCTTCAGGCAGATGGAGACCCAGTACTTC
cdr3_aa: CASSFRQMETQYF

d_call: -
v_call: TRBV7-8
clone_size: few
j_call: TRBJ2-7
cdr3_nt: TGTGCCAGCAGCTTACCCGGGGAGCAGTACTTC
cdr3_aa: CASSLPGEQYF

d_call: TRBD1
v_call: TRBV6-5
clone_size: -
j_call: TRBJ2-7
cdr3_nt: TGTGCCAGCAGTTACTCAGGACAGGGCACCTACGAGCAGTACTTC
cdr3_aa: CASSYSGQGTYEQYF

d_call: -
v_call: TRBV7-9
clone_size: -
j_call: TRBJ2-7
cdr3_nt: TGTGCCAGCAGCTCGTGGGGGGGGGCTTCCTACGAGCAGTACTTC
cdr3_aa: CASSSWGGASYEQYF

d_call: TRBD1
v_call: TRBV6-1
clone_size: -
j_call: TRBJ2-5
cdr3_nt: TGTGCCAGCAGTAGATACAGGGGGCGGGAGACCCAGTACTTC
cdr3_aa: CASSRYRGRETQYF

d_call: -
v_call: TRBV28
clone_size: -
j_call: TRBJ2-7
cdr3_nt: TGTGCCAGCAGTTTATACAACTCCTACGAGCAGTACTTC
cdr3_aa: CASSLYNSYEQYF

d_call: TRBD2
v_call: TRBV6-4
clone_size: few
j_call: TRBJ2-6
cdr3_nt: TGTGCCAGCAGTGACTCGGGAGGGGCTGGGGCCAACGTCCTGACTTTC
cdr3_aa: CASSDSGGAGANVLTF

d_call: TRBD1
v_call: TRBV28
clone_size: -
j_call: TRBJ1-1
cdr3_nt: TGTGCCAGCAGAGATACAGGGGGCAACACTGAAGCTTTCTTT
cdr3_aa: CASRDTGGNTEAFF

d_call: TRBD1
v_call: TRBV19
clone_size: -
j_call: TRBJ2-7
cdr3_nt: TGTGCCAGTGCGTCCGGGACAGGGGGTGTCGAGCAGTACTTC
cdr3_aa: CASASGTGGVEQYF

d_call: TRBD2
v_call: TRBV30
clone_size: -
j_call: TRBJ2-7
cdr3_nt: TGTGCCTGGAGTACTGCGGGAGGCCTTGATCACGAGCAGTACTTC
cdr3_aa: CAWSTAGGLDHEQYF

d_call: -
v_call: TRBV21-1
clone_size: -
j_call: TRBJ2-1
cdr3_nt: TGTGCCAGCAGGACGACTAGCGGGAGTTGCTTTAACTCCTACAATGAGCAGTTCTTC
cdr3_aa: CASRTTSGSCFNSYNEQFF

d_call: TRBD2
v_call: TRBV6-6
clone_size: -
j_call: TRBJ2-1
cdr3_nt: TGTGCCAGCAGGCCCCCGGGACTAGCAGACTACAATGAGCAGTTCTTC
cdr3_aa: CASRPPGLADYNEQFF

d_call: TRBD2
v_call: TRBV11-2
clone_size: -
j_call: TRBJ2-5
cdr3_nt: TGTGCCAGCACGGCATATTCGGGAGGGCCAAGAGAGACCCAGTACTTC
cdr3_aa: CASTAYSGGPRETQYF

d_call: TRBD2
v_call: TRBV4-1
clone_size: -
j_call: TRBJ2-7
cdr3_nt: TGCGCCAGCAGTCCTATTAGCGGGGGTCCTTACGAGCAGTACTTC
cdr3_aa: CASSPISGGPYEQYF

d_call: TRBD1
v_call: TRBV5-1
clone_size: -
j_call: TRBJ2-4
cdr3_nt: TGCGCCAGCAGCCCAGGACAGGGGGTAACTCCTCCTCCGCACATTCAGTACTTC
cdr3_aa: CASSPGQGVTPPPHIQYF

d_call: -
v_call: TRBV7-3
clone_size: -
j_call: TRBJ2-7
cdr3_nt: TGTGCCAGCAGCTTAACCCAACTAGTCTCGCCCGAGCAGTACTTC
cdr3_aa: CASSLTQLVSPEQYF

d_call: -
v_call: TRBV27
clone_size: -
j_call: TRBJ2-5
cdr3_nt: TGTGCCAGCAGTTTCAGGGAGACCCAGTACTTC
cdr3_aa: CASSFRETQYF

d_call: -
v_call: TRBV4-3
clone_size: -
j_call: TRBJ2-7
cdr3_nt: TGCGCCAGCAGCCAAGGGGTCTCGGGTCAGCTGCTAAGGGAGCAGTACTTC
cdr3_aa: CASSQGVSGQLLREQYF

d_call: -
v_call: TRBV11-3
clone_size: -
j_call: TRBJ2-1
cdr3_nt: TGTGCCAGCAGCACGTCGCCGGGGTCCAATGAGCAGTTCTTC
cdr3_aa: CASSTSPGSNEQFF

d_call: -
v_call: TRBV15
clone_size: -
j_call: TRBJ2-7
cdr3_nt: TGTGCCACCAGCAGGAGCGGGCAGTCCTACGAGCAGTACTTC
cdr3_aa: CATSRSGQSYEQYF

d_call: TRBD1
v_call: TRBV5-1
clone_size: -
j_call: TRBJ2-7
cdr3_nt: TGCGCCAGCAGCTCTATGACAGGGTCCTACGAGCAGTACTTC
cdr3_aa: CASSSMTGSYEQYF

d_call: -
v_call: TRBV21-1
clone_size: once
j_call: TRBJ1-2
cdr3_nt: TGTGCCAGCAGCCCCCCGCGAGGTTGCTATGGCTACACCTTC
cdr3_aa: CASSPPRGCYGYTF

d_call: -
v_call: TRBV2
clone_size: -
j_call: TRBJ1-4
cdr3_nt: TGTGCCAGCAGTGAAACCAGGACGGGGAAGAATGAAAAACTGTTTTTT
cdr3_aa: CASSETRTGKNEKLFF

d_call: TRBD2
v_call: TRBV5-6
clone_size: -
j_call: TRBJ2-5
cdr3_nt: TGTGCCAGCAGCCGCGGACTAGCGGGAGGAGAGACCCAGTACTTC
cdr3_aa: CASSRGLAGGETQYF

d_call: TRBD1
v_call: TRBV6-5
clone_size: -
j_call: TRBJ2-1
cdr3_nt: TGTGCCAGCAGGCTGACAGGGATTACCTACAATGAGCAGTTCTTC
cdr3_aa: CASRLTGITYNEQFF

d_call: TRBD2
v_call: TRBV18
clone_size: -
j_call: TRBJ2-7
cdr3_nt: TGTGCCAGCTCACCTAATTTGAGACTAGCGGGAGGGCAAGCCTACGAGCAGTACTTC
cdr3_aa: CASSPNLRLAGGQAYEQYF

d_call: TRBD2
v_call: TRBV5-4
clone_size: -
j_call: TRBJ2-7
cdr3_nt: TGTGCCAGCAGCGCGGCCGGGACTAGCGGGAGGCGCTACGAGCAGTACTTC
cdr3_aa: CASSAAGTSGRRYEQYF

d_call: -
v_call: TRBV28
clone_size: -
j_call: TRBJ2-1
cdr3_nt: TGTGCCAGCAGTTTCGGGGGGCCTTACAATGAGCAGTTCTTC
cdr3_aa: CASSFGGPYNEQFF

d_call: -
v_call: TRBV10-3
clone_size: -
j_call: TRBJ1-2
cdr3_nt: TGTGCCATCAGTGATACAGAGTATGGCTACACCTTC
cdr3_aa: CAISDTEYGYTF

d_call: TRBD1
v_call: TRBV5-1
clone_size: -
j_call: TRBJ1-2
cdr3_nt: TGCGCCAGCAGCTTAACCGGGACAGTCAACTATGGCTACACCTTC
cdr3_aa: CASSLTGTVNYGYTF

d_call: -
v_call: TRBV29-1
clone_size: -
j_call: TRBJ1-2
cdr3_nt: TGCAGCGTTTTAGAGGCAAATAACTATGGCTACACCTTC
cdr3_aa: CSVLEANNYGYTF

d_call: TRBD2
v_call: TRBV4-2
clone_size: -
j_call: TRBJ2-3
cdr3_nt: TGTGCCAGCAGCCGAGGACTAGCGGGCGAAGATAGCACAGATACGCAGTATTTT
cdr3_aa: CASSRGLAGEDSTDTQYF

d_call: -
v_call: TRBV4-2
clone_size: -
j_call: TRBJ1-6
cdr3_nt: TGTGCCAGCAGCCAAGAAGACAGGTATAATTCACCCCTCCACTTT
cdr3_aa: CASSQEDRYNSPLHF

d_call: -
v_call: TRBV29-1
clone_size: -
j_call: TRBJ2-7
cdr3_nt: TGCAGCGTTGAGATCAGTTCTGAGGGATACGAGCAGTACTTC
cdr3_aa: CSVEISSEGYEQYF

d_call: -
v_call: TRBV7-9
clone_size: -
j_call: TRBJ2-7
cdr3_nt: TGTGCCAGCAGCCCATTTGACAAGGCGGGCTACGAGCAGTACTTC
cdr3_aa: CASSPFDKAGYEQYF

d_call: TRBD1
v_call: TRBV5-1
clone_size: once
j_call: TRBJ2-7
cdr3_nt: TGCGCCAGCAGCCTCGGACAGGGGGCGGCCTACGAGCAGTACTTC
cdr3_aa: CASSLGQGAAYEQYF

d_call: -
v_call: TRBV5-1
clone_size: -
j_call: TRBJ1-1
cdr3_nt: TGCGCCAGCAGCTTGGAAGGGGTCGGGAACACTGAAGCTTTCTTT
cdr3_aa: CASSLEGVGNTEAFF

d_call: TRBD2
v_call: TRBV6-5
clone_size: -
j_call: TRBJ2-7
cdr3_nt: TGTGCCAGCAGTTCAGGACTAGCGGGAGTCCCCGAGCAGTACTTC
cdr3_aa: CASSSGLAGVPEQYF